This is a list of T cell receptor beta chains from one sample in a study of regulatory T cells in long-lasting Graves disease. In TCRdb, the multiplex PCR reads were re-called with MiXCR into one record per CDR3 protein. Seen here are 360,000 or so distinct CDR3 sequences, under 20% observed once, and the top ten hold roughly 21%. These records were also assigned to another study, of T cells in Graves' hyperthyroidism and ophthalmopathy.

The sample was peripheral blood mononuclear cells (PBMCs), taken at new diagnosis, from a patient treated with antithyroid drugs. The receptors come from a woman under 30 with Graves disease. The CDR3 runs from the conserved cysteine through the conserved F or W. Each record gives: V gene, clone size, J gene, D gene, CDR3 protein, CDR3 DNA. A D gene is named only where the DNA matches it firmly. Size is stated for part of the rows, as once, few or many counts, or as a class when the clone is expanded.

>TRBV7-9|many|TRBJ2-7|TRBD1
CASSQYDRGSYEQYF
TGTGCCAGCAGTCAATACGACAGGGGCTCCTACGAGCAGTACTTC
>TRBV6-2/TRBV6-3|NA|TRBJ1-2|NA
CASSYLQGDGYTF
TGTGCCAGCAGTTACCTACAGGGCGATGGCTACACCTTC
>TRBV3-1|many|TRBJ2-7|TRBD2
CASSQVAGGHYEQYF
TGTGCCAGCAGTCAGGTAGCGGGAGGCCACTACGAGCAGTACTTC
>TRBV20-1|NA|TRBJ2-1|TRBD2
CSAGSTSGFYNEQFF
TGCAGTGCTGGGTCGACTAGCGGATTCTACAATGAGCAGTTCTTC
>TRBV16|few|TRBJ2-1|TRBD2
CASSQPGTSGRYNEQFF
TGTGCCAGCAGCCAACCGGGTACTAGCGGCAGATACAATGAGCAGTTCTTC
>TRBV3-1|many|TRBJ2-1|NA
CASSLVLNEQFF
TGTGCCAGCAGCCTCGTACTCAATGAGCAGTTCTTC
>TRBV20-1|many|TRBJ2-3|TRBD2
CSARGSSGGTDTQYF
TGCAGTGCTAGAGGGAGTAGCGGGGGCACAGATACGCAGTATTTT
>TRBV28|once|TRBJ1-6|NA
CASTPPLHF
TGTGCCAGCACCCCACCCCTCCACTTT
>TRBV19|NA|TRBJ1-5|TRBD1
CASSPGQGEVSNQPQHF
TGTGCCAGCTCCCCGGGACAGGGGGAAGTAAGCAATCAGCCCCAGCATTTT
>TRBV11-2|many|TRBJ2-1|NA
CASSLVHQVFFYNEQFF
TGTGCCAGCAGCTTAGTCCACCAAGTTTTTTTCTACAATGAGCAGTTCTTC
>TRBV2|few|TRBJ1-2|NA
CASSLGTFSPGANYGYTF
TGTGCCAGCAGCCTCGGGACATTCAGTCCTGGGGCTAACTATGGCTACACCTTC
>TRBV2|NA|TRBJ1-6|TRBD1
CASSGVGGPPSPLHF
TGTGCCAGCAGTGGGGTAGGGGGCCCACCTTCACCCCTCCACTTT
>TRBV7-3|many|TRBJ2-1|NA
CASSSRKDNEQFF
TGTGCCAGCAGCTCCCGGAAGGACAATGAGCAGTTCTTC
>TRBV28|NA|TRBJ1-5|NA
CASSSLGSNQPQHF
TGTGCCAGCAGCTCTCTGGGTAGCAATCAGCCCCAGCATTTT
>TRBV28|NA|TRBJ2-2|TRBD1
CASDDPGTGALSANTGELFF
TGTGCCAGCGACGATCCCGGGACAGGAGCCCTAAGCGCGAACACCGGGGAGCTGTTTTTT
>TRBV27|NA|TRBJ2-5|NA
CASSYVEETQYF
TGTGCCAGCAGTTATGTGGAGGAGACCCAGTACTTC
>TRBV19|few|TRBJ2-3|TRBD2
CASSTPGRGVADTQYF
TGTGCCAGTAGTACCCCCGGGCGGGGGGTAGCAGATACGCAGTATTTT
>TRBV2|many|TRBJ2-3|NA
CASSEVRGLGTDTQYF
TGTGCCAGCAGTGAAGTTAGGGGCTTAGGCACAGATACGCAGTATTTT
>TRBV18|many|TRBJ1-1|NA
CASSPAINTEAFF
TGTGCCAGCTCACCCGCTATCAACACTGAAGCTTTCTTT
>TRBV20-1|NA|TRBJ1-1|NA
CSAADRIGLNTEAFF
TGCAGTGCTGCTGACAGGATTGGATTAAACACTGAAGCTTTCTTT